The 6 T cell receptor beta chains below all came from one sample that was sequenced in a study of Graves' ophthalmopathy and Graves' hyperthyroidism (dated by TCRdb to 2016 to 2019). The data were produced on an Illumina HiSeq 2000. For repertoire sequencing, TCR beta CDR3 regions were amplified from RNA transcripts. The first round of RT-PCR was done with HTBI primers and the Qiagen OneStep RT-PCR kit, and was followed by a second round of multiplex PCR, then size selection and purification. TCRdb trimmed public reads at Q25 via fastp, called clones via MiXCR and kept in-frame beta chains. For every CDR3 protein sequence, its rows merge into one entry that carries the most common genes and DNA. This sample is represented by 650,000 to 900,000 distinct CDR3 sequences; roughly 40% of them were singletons. The ten largest make up about 40% of the sample. Sequenced input: peripheral blood. Receptors originate from an adult man with Graves' ophthalmopathy.

This clonotype was detected a few times. The gene calls are TRBV20-1 and TRBJ1-1, with a weak D call TRBD1 (5 bases). This CDR3 contains 13 residues. Trimming left V 5 bases short and J 5 bases short, with 15 bases between. Germline V gives CDR1 DFQATT, CDR2 SNEGSKA (reference sequence). CDR3 nucleotides: TGCAGTGCTGAGTGGGACCAGAAGACTGAAGCTTTCTTT. Amino acid sequence: CSAEWDQKTEAFF.

This rearrangement joins TRBV25-1 to TRBJ1-3; D is ambiguous. The V gene's germline CDR1 is MGHDK and CDR2 SYGVNS. CDR3 length: 14 amino acids. Between the trimmed V and J ends, which lost 5 bases and 7 bases, there was a span of 15 bases. The CDR3 region is CASSPTSAENTIYF. CDR3 bases: TGTGCCAGCAGTCCGACTAGTGCCGAGAACACCATATATTTT.

As for this clonotype: In this CDR3 the conserved last residue, phenylalanine or tryptophan, is missing, so a read error is likely. This chain links TRBV20-1 with TRBJ1-1; D unresolved. CDR1 DFQATT and CDR2 SNEGSKA come from the germline V gene (reference sequence). CDR3 length equals 13 residues. V was cut by 0 bases and J by 7 bases, with 12 bases left in between. DNA for the CDR3: TGCAGTGCTAGAGACAATCGGGGAAATGAAGCTTTCCTT. This encodes CSARDNRGNEAFL.

V gene TRBV9 combines with J gene TRBJ2-7; 8 bases match TRBD1. The CDR3 length is 16 residues. The V segment lost 4 bases and the J segment 0 bases; nucleotides outside the gene matches: 9. Germline CDR1 and CDR2: SGDLS and YYNGEE. The chain's CDR3 is CASSPPGQGYSYEQYF. The CDR3 DNA reads as TGTGCCAGCAGCCCCCCTGGACAGGGCTACTCCTACGAGCAGTACTTC.

This clonotype appeared a few times. The chain carries TRBV12-3 or TRBV12-4 and TRBJ2-7, with 7 nucleotides matching TRBD2. V shed 7 bases, J shed 6 bases, and the junction held 9 bases outside the gene matches. The CDR3 spans 13 residues. The CDR3, as DNA: TGTGCCAGCACCCTCCGGGGGAGGGGCGAGCAGTACTTC. Its translation: CASTLRGRGEQYF.

This clonotype was seen repeatedly, ten times or more. V and J are TRBV10-3 and TRBJ2-2; D is unclear. With 6 bases removed from V and 4 bases from J, the gap between germline ends came to 18 bases. The length of the CDR3 is 16 residues. Germline CDR1 and CDR2: ENHRY and SYGVKD. CDR3 amino acids: CAIRGQLTTTTGELFF. The CDR3 DNA reads as TGTGCCATCAGGGGCCAGCTTACCACCACCACCGGGGAGCTGTTTTTT.